The sample holds a few counts of the clone carrying this T cell receptor (beta chain). The data are from a study of T-cell reconstitution after alpha-beta-depleted transplantation in children. The authors prepared the TCRbeta library with unique molecular identifiers. TCRdb reprocessed the PCR reads with MiXCR, giving one entry per CDR3 protein. The repertoire holds about 610,000 distinct CDR3 sequences, with roughly a tenth as singletons. This CDR3 spans 19 amino acids. V shed 4 bases, J shed 2 bases, and the junction held 17 bases outside the gene matches. The germline gives CDR1 LGHDT, CDR2 YNNKEL (reference sequence).

This rearrangement joins TRBV3-1 to TRBJ2-3, with TRBD1 matching over 8 bases. The starting material was PBMCs from the stem cell graft donor, obtained from the stem cell graft. This TCR derives from a human donor who donated a stem cell graft to a child with acute myeloid leukemia. CDR3 bases: TGTGCCAGCAGCCCTTGGACAGGGCTCCCTTTGAACAACACAGATACGCAGTATTTT. This gives the protein CASSPWTGLPLNNTDTQYF.